A selection of T cell receptor beta chains follows, all from one sample in a study of T cells in localized non-small cell lung cancer. TCRdb's copy holds only in-frame clones and misses some; the assay was immunoSEQ multiplex PCR. The sample shows roughly 30,000 clones, roughly 91% of them seen only once. Material: peripheral blood, obtained before any cancer treatment. These receptor sequences come from a female donor at least 60 years old with stage I lung adenocarcinoma. The CDR3 runs from the conserved cysteine through the conserved F or W. A D gene is named only where the DNA matches it firmly. The size entry is marked missing in some rows and otherwise reads once, few, many or a size class.

TRBJ2-7	-	-	TRBV7-9	CASSLLGVGQYF	TGTGCCAGCAGCTTATTAGGGGTGGGGCAGTACTTC
TRBJ1-1	-	-	TRBV2	CASSGQEPFINTEAFF	TGTGCCAGCAGTGGTCAGGAGCCCTTTATAAACACTGAAGCTTTCTTT
TRBJ2-5	-	once	TRBV6-5	CASSYSGGVVMETQYF	TGTGCCAGCAGTTACTCTGGGGGTGTTGTGATGGAGACCCAGTACTTC
TRBJ1-2	-	once	TRBV18	CASSPGAEANYGYTF	TGTGCCAGCTCACCAGGGGCGGAAGCTAACTATGGCTACACCTTC
TRBJ1-2	TRBD1	-	TRBV5-8	CASLGQALGGYTF	TGTGCCAGCCTGGGACAGGCCCTGGGTGGCTACACCTTC
TRBJ1-1	TRBD1	-	TRBV11-2	CASSLGTGGGAEAFF	TGTGCCAGCAGCCTTGGGACAGGCGGAGGGGCTGAAGCTTTCTTT
TRBJ1-3	TRBD1	-	TRBV7-8	CASSGQGFSGNTIYF	TGTGCCAGCAGCGGACAGGGGTTTTCTGGAAACACCATATATTTT
TRBJ2-1	TRBD1	-	TRBV27	CASSSRGRDEQFF	TGTGCCAGCAGTTCGAGGGGGCGCGATGAGCAGTTCTTC
TRBJ1-2	TRBD1	-	TRBV6-1	CASEPGTGGGYTF	TGTGCCAGCGAGCCCGGGACAGGGGGTGGCTACACCTTC
TRBJ1-6	TRBD1	-	TRBV15	CATSRDGTENSPLHF	TGTGCCACCAGCAGAGATGGGACAGAAAATTCACCCCTCCACTTT
TRBJ2-7	-	-	TRBV7-2	CASSLDVAYEQYF	TGTGCCAGCAGCTTAGATGTAGCCTACGAGCAGTACTTC
TRBJ2-2	-	-	TRBV18	CASSNFGGNTGELFF	TGTGCCAGCTCAAATTTCGGGGGAAACACCGGGGAGCTGTTTTTT
TRBJ1-2	-	-	TRBV6-5	CASSGGGPRGYTF	TGTGCCAGCAGCGGGGGGGGACCGCGTGGCTACACCTTC
TRBJ2-7	TRBD1	-	TRBV14	CASSRLGQGQGEQYF	TGTGCCAGCAGCCGGCTGGGACAGGGCCAAGGCGAGCAGTACTTC
TRBJ2-5	TRBD1	few	TRBV27	CASSFHYKGTGGAWETQYF	TGTGCCAGCAGTTTCCATTATAAGGGGACAGGGGGCGCCTGGGAGACCCAGTACTTC
TRBJ2-1	TRBD1	-	TRBV6-6	CASRRTGEPNEQFF	TGTGCCAGCAGACGGACAGGGGAGCCCAATGAGCAGTTCTTC
TRBJ2-2	-	-	TRBV5-6	CASSFGTPNTGELFF	TGTGCCAGCAGCTTCGGGACACCGAACACCGGGGAGCTGTTTTTT
TRBJ1-2	-	-	TRBV19	CASSRTAANYGYTF	TGTGCCAGTAGTCGAACAGCGGCCAACTATGGCTACACCTTC
TRBJ2-3	TRBD2	-	TRBV2	CASSEAPQHLGLRAGTDTQYF	TGTGCCAGCAGTGAAGCGCCGCAACACCTGGGACTCCGAGCGGGGACAGATACGCAGTATTTT
TRBJ2-1	TRBD2	-	TRBV5-1	CASSFGTRNEQFF	TGCGCCAGCAGCTTCGGGACTAGAAATGAGCAGTTCTTC
TRBJ1-1	-	-	TRBV29-1	CSVLDRNTEAFF	TGCAGCGTCCTGGACAGGAACACTGAAGCTTTCTTT
TRBJ1-4	TRBD1	-	TRBV28	CASSAAGTVVSEKLFF	TGTGCCAGCAGTGCCGCCGGGACAGTGGTTTCCGAAAAACTGTTTTTT
TRBJ2-7	TRBD2	-	TRBV6-6	CASSYSGRAHEQYF	TGTGCCAGCAGCTACAGCGGGAGGGCCCACGAGCAGTACTTC
TRBJ2-1	TRBD2	-	TRBV6-5	CASSTSGGPNEQFF	TGTGCCAGCAGTACTAGCGGGGGACCCAATGAGCAGTTCTTC
TRBJ2-3	TRBD1	-	TRBV7-2	CASSSRTVGTGGPDTQYF	TGTGCCAGCAGCTCTCGGACTGTCGGGACAGGGGGACCAGATACGCAGTATTTT
TRBJ2-1	-	-	TRBV2	CASSPPAGRDSYNEQFF	TGTGCCAGCAGTCCCCCTGCGGGACGGGACAGTTACAATGAGCAGTTCTTC